This T cell receptor beta chain came from a study of vaccination effects on CD4 cells after COVID-19. The CDR3 totals 15 residues. The V gene lost 4 bases and the J gene lost 2 bases, with 14 bases spanning the gap. Germline CDR1 reads KGHSH; CDR2 reads LQKENI. Sequencing was preceded by expansion of antigen-specific CD4+ T cells with viral peptide pools in the ViraFEST assay. Investigators separated out CD4+ T cells once around 9 days of culture had passed. Note on this clone: What it binds is unknown.

TCRdb's copy holds only in-frame clones and misses some; the assay was immunoSEQ multiplex PCR. The sample has around 12,000 clones, roughly 70% seen once. The sample was CD4+ T cells from PBMCs cultured with HCoV-229E spike peptides, taken before COVID-19 vaccination. The chain links TRBV18 to TRBJ2-5; D gene unclear. This clonotype originated in a human donor who received a COVID-19 vaccine. The CDR3 coding sequence is TGTGCCAGCTCACGAACAGAGGTGCCTCAAGAGACCCAGTACTTC. This codes for CASSRTEVPQETQYF.